This T cell receptor beta chain originates from a study of identical twins. Germline V gene lookup returns CDR1 MNHEY and CDR2 SMNVEV (reference sequence). The CDR3 length is 15 residues. Trimming took 5 bases from V and 3 from J; bases not matched to a gene: 7. TCRdb reprocessed the 5' RACE reads with MiXCR, giving one entry per CDR3 protein. This table holds about 720,000 distinct CDR3 sequences, roughly 8% found once. This same sample was also taken into another study, of yellow fever vaccine responses in identical twins.

V usage is TRBV27 and J usage is TRBJ1-5, with 7 bases aligning to TRBD1. The sequence came from a woman aged 18-35 years in good health. The sequenced sample consisted of PBMCs. CDR3 nucleotide sequence: TGTGCCAGCAGTATAGGAGGGACAGTCAATCAGCCCCAGCATTTT. It encodes CASSIGGTVNQPQHF.